Sequencing of this TCR beta chain was carried out in a study of blood T cells in healthy people across ages. V was clipped by 4 bases and J by 8 bases, with 15 bases between them. Germline CDR1 and CDR2: MDHEN and SYDVKM. The CDR3 extends over 14 amino acids. Of note for this clonotype: What it recognizes is unknown.

The study's findings and limits: It was held that diversity estimates obtained from one million T cells represented underestimates.

PCR was performed a second time for about 7 to 11 cycles using a sample-barcoded 5' primer and a J-beta primer mix. Each cDNA molecule carried a tag from a template-switch adaptor that contained 12 random nucleotides. One entry per CDR3 protein results from TCRdb running MiXCR on the 5' RACE reads. The sample includes approximately 780,000 distinct CDR3 sequences, about a quarter of them seen just once. The data were also submitted as part of a second study, on T cells of mothers and their children. That study reports: All RNA that had been extracted was used for cDNA synthesis at approximately 1.5 ug per 15 ul.

The genes are TRBV28 and TRBJ2-4; D tentatively fits TRBD1 or TRBD2 (5 bases each). This clonotype was obtained from a boy between 10 and 17 years old in good health. The sequenced sample was blood. CDR3 amino acids: CASSSLRDQDIQYF. For the CDR3, the DNA is TGTGCCAGCAGTTCCCTCCGGGACCAAGACATTCAGTACTTC.